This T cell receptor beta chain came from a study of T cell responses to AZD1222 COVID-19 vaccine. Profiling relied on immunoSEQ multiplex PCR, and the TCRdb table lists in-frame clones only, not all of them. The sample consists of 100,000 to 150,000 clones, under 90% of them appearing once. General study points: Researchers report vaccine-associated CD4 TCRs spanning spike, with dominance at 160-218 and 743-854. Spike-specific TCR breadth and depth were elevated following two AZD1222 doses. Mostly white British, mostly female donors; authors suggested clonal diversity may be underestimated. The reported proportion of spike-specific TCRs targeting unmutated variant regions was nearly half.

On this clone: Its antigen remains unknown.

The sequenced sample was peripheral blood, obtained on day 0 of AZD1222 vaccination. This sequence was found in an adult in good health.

The CDR3 loop is CSVESQPTYEQYF. The CDR3 bases are TGCAGCGTTGAGTCTCAGCCTACCTACGAGCAGTACTTC. The chain recombines TRBV29-1 with TRBJ2-7; D is unresolved. V dropped 3 bases and J dropped 2 bases, with 11 bases sitting between them. This CDR3 has 13 residues. Germline-derived CDR1 and CDR2 are SQVTM and ANQGSEA.